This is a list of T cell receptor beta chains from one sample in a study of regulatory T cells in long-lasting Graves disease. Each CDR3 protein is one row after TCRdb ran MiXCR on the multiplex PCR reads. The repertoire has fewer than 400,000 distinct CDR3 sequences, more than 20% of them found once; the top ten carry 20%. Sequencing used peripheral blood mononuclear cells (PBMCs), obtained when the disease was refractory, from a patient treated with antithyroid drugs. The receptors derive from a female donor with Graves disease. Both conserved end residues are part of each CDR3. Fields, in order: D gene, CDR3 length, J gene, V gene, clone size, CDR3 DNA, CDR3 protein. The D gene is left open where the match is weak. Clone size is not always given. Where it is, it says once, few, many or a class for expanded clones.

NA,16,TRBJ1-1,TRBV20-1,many,TGCAGTGCTAGAGATCAGGGTCAGGGTCGGAACACTGAAGCTTTCTTT,CSARDQGQGRNTEAFF
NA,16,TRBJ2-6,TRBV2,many,TGTGCCAGCAGTGAGATGACGGGGGCGAGGGCCAACGTCCTGACTTTC,CASSEMTGARANVLTF
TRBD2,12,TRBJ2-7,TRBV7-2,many,TGTGCCAGCAGTTGGACTAGCGGCGAGCAGTACTTC,CASSWTSGEQYF
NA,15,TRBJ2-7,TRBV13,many,TGTGCCAGCAGCCACCAAACAAGGAACTCCTACGAGCAGTACTTC,CASSHQTRNSYEQYF
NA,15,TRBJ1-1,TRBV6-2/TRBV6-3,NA,TGTGCCAGCCAGCGGGGAGGAGCGCCGAACACTGAAGCTTTCTTT,CASQRGGAPNTEAFF
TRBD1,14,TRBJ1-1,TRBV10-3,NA,TGTGCCATCAGCCAGACAGGGTCGGGCACTGAAGCTTTCTTT,CAISQTGSGTEAFF
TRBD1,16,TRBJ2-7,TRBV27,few,TGTGCCAGCAGTCTACACCGGGACAGGGGGGAGATCGAGCAGTACTTC,CASSLHRDRGEIEQYF
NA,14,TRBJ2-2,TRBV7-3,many,TGTGCCAGCAGCTTAATGGGGAACACCGGGGAGCTGTTTTTT,CASSLMGNTGELFF
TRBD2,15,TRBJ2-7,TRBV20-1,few,TGCAGTGCTAGAGATGGGGCTAGCGGGGTCTACGAGCAGTACTTC,CSARDGASGVYEQYF
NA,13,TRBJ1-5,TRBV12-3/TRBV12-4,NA,TGTGCCAGCAGTACAGGGAAAAGTCAGCCCCGGCATTTT,CASSTGKSQPRHF
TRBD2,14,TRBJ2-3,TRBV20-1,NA,TGCAGTGCTTCCAAGCGGGAGGGCGACGATACGCAGTATTTT,CSASKREGDDTQYF
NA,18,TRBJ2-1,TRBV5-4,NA,TGTGCCACCTCAAGCCTCCCCATAGCCGCACTCTCCTACAATGAGCAGTTCTTC,CATSSLPIAALSYNEQFF
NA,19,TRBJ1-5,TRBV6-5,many,TGTGCCAGCAGTTACTCGAGGCCAGGTCGGGGGCCAGTCGTTCGGCCCCAGCATTTT,CASSYSRPGRGPVVRPQHF
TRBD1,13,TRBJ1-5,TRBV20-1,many,TGCAGTGTTAGGACAGGGGAGAATCAGCCCCAGCATTTT,CSVRTGENQPQHF
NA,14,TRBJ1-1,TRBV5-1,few,TGCGCCAGCAGAGGGGACCTCATGAACACTGAAGCTTTCTTT,CASRGDLMNTEAFF
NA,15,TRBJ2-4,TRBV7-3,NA,TGTGCCAGCAGCGAAACAGCCTCTCCCATTAGCATTCAGTACTTC,CASSETASPISIQYF
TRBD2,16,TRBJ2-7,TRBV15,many,TGTGCCACCAGCAGAGATTTGGCGGGAGGGCCGAGGGAGCAGTACTTC,CATSRDLAGGPREQYF
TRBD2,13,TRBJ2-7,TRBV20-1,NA,TGCAGTGCTTCGGGACTAGCGGCCTACGAGCAGTACTTC,CSASGLAAYEQYF
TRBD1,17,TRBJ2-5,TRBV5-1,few,TGCGCCAGCAGCTTGAACCCCGGGACAGGCTACCAAGAGACCCAGTACTTC,CASSLNPGTGYQETQYF
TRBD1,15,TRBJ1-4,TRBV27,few,TGTGCCAGCAGTTTGGGGTCCGGGACAGCGTCGAAACTGTTTTTT,CASSLGSGTASKLFF
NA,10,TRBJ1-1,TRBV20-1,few,TGCAGTGCTAGCTCGATAGAAGCTTTCTTT,CSASSIEAFF
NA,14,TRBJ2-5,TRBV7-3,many,TGTGCCAGCAGCCGAGGGTCGGGAGCTGAGACCCAGTACTTC,CASSRGSGAETQYF
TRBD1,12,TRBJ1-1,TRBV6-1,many,TGTGCCAGCAGTGACACGGGACAGGTGGCTTTCTTT,CASSDTGQVAFF
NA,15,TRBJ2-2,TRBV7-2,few,TGTGCCAGCAGCTTTCCGGGACGGAACACCGGGGAGCTGTTTTTT,CASSFPGRNTGELFF
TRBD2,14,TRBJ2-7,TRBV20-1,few,TGCAGTGCACGCGCCGGGACTAACTCCTACGAGCAGTACTTC,CSARAGTNSYEQYF
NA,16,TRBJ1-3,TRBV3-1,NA,TGTGCCAGCAGCCCCCTAATTTCAGGGACTGGAAACACCATATATTTT,CASSPLISGTGNTIYF
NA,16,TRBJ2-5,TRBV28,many,TGTGCCAGCAGTTTATGGGCAGTAGGGGACCAAGAGACCCAGTACTTC,CASSLWAVGDQETQYF
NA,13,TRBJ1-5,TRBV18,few,TGTGCCAGCTCACAAAAATTAGAGGGGCCCCAGCATTTT,CASSQKLEGPQHF
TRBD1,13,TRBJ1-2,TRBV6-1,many,TGTGCCAGCAGACGTGGACAGGGGTATGGCTACACCTTC,CASRRGQGYGYTF
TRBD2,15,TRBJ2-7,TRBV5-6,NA,TGTGCCAGCAGCTTGGCGGTAGCGGGGCGTTACGAGCAGTACTTC,CASSLAVAGRYEQYF
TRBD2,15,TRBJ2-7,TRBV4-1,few,TGCGCCAGTAGCCATACTGGAGCGGGAGTCGACGAGCAGTACTTC,CASSHTGAGVDEQYF
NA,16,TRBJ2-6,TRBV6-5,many,TGTGCCAGCAGTTACTCGGGGGGTTCTGGGGCCAACGTCCTGACTTTC,CASSYSGGSGANVLTF
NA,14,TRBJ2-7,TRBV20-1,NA,TGCAGTGCTAGAGATATCGGCAGGGAGTACGAGCAGTACTTC,CSARDIGREYEQYF
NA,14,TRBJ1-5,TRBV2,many,TGTGCCAGCAGTGACGGACAGAGTGGACAGCCCCAGCATTTT,CASSDGQSGQPQHF
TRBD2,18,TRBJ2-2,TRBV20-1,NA,TGCAGTGCCACGGGACTAGCGGGACCGGAGGTGCCCCCCGGGGAGCTGTTTTTT,CSATGLAGPEVPPGELFF